This T cell receptor (beta chain) was recorded in a study of brain T cells in children with intractable seizures. The table lists this clone with a count of one. Sequencing was limited to surgery cases with top T cell transcript signatures in brain tissue. Trimming shortened V by 5 bases and J by 2 bases, and 10 bases separated the two germline ends. Per the germline V gene, CDR1 is LNHDA and CDR2 is SQIVND (reference sequence). The CDR3 is made up of 14 amino acids. Profiling relied on immunoSEQ multiplex PCR, and the TCRdb table lists in-frame clones only, not all of them. The sample shows 110,000 or so clones, roughly 92% of them seen only once.

The chain joins TRBV19 to TRBJ1-5, with D possibly being TRBD1 (6 bases). The sample consisted of peripheral blood, taken at surgery. The sequence was obtained from a boy under three years old with hemimegalencephaly and intractable seizures. CDR3 bases: TGTGCCAGTAGTTGGACAGAACGCAATCAGCCCCAGCATTTT. It yields the protein CASSWTERNQPQHF. Full variable domain (missing parts from reference TRBV19 and TRBJ1-5): DGGITQSPKYLFRKEGQNVTLSCEQNLNHDAMYWYRQDPGQGLRLIYYSQIVNDFQKGDIAEGYSVSREKKESFPLTVTSAQKNPTAFYLCASSWTERNQPQHFGDGTRLSIL.